Sequencing of this TCR beta chain was carried out in a study of long-term antiretroviral therapy in people with HIV. Notes on the study in general: Dominance of pre-ART expanded clones persisted, fluctuating and often declining after ART.

Only United States sites treated participants with HIV. Per germline, CDR1 MDHEN and CDR2 SYDVKM. V lost 5 bases to trimming and J lost 3 bases, with 10 bases between them. This CDR3 comprises 13 residues. This was the immunoSEQ v3.0 assay at survey level. Here immunoSEQ multiplex PCR was the method, and the copy in TCRdb shows in-frame clones only, minus some. The sample shows about 20,000 clones, 82% of them seen only once. In regard to this clone: Antigen unknown.

The sample here was unsorted PBMCs, taken around 2.5 years after starting antiretroviral therapy. The chain has TRBV28 and TRBJ1-2; perhaps TRBD1 as D (5 bases). The receptor comes from a man aged 35-49 years with HIV. DNA of the CDR3: TGTGCCAGCAGTGAAACGGGGGACTATGGCTACACCTTC. Translation gives CASSETGDYGYTF.